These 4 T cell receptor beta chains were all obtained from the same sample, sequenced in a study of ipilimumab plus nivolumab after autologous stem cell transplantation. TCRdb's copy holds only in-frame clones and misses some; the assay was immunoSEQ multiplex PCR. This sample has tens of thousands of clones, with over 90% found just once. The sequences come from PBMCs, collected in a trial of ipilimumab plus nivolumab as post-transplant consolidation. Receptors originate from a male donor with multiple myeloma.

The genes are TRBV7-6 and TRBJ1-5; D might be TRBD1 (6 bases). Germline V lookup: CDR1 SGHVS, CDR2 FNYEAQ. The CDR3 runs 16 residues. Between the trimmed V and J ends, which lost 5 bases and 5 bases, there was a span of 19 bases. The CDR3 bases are TGTGCCAGCAGCCCAGACGTTAGCGGGGGGCATCAGCCCCAGCATTTT. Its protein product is CASSPDVSGGHQPQHF.

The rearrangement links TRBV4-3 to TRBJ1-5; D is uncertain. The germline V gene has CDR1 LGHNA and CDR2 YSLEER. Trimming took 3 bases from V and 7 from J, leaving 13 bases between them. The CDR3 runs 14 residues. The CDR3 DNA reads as TGCGCCAGCAGCCACGACACTGTGGAACAGCCCCAGCATTTT. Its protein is CASSHDTVEQPQHF.

The CDR3 reads CASSLDSSTGELFF. The CDR3 DNA reads as TGTGCCAGCAGTCTCGACAGTTCCACCGGGGAGCTGTTTTTT. This chain links TRBV6-6 with TRBJ2-2, with D tentatively TRBD1 (5 bases). The length of the CDR3 is 14 residues. Between the trimmed V and J ends, which lost 5 bases and 4 bases, there was a span of 11 bases. Germline CDR1 MNHNY, CDR2 SVGAGI (reference sequence).

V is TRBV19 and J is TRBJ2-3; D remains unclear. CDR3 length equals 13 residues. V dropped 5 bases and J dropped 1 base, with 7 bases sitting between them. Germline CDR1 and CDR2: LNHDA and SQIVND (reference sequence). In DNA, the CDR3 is TGTGCCAGTAGTGTGGACCGCACAGATACGCAGTATTTT. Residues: CASSVDRTDTQYF.